The text below deals with one TCR beta chain. These data belong to a study of cytomegalovirus exposure and HLA in healthy donors. Vbeta (60) and Jbeta (13) primers were used in the PCR. Sequenced by immunoSEQ multiplex PCR; TCRdb stores in-frame clones only, minus some. The table shows some 150,000 clones, with approximately 85% occurring only once. Sample: PBMCs. This receptor was taken from a man in his fifties in good health and CMV-seropositive.

This CDR3 reads CASSLLISGYTF. In DNA form, the CDR3 reads TGTGCCAGCAGCTTGCTTATTAGTGGCTACACCTTC. The chain combines TRBV5-6 with TRBJ1-2; D is unclear. In germline, CDR1 is SGHDT, CDR2 YYEEEE. The CDR3 has 12 amino acids. The ends were cut back, 1 base at V and 7 bases at J, with 8 bases in the middle. Complete variable domain (other parts from reference TRBV5-6 and TRBJ1-2): DAGVTQSPTHLIKTRGQQVTLRCSPKSGHDTVSWYQQALGQGPQFIFQYYEEEERQRGNFPDRFSGHQFPNYSSELNVNALLLGDSALYLCASSLLISGYTFGSGTRLTVV.